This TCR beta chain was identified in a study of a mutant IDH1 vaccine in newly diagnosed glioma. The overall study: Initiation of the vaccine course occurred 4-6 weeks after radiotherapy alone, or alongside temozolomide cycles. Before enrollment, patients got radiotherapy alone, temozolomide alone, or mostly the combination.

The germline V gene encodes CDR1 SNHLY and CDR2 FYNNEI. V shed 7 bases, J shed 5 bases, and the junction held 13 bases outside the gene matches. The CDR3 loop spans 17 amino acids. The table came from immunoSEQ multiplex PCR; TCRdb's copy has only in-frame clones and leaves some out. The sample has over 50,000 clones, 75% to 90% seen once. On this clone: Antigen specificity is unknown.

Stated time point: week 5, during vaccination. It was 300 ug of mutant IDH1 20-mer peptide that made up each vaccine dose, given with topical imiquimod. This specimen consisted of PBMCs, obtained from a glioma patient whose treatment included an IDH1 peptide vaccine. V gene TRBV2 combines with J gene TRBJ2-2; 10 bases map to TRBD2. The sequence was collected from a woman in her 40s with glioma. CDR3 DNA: TGTGCCAGCAAAGCCAGCGGGGGGGCCGGAGGGACCGGGGAGCTGTTTTTT. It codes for CASKASGGAGGTGELFF.